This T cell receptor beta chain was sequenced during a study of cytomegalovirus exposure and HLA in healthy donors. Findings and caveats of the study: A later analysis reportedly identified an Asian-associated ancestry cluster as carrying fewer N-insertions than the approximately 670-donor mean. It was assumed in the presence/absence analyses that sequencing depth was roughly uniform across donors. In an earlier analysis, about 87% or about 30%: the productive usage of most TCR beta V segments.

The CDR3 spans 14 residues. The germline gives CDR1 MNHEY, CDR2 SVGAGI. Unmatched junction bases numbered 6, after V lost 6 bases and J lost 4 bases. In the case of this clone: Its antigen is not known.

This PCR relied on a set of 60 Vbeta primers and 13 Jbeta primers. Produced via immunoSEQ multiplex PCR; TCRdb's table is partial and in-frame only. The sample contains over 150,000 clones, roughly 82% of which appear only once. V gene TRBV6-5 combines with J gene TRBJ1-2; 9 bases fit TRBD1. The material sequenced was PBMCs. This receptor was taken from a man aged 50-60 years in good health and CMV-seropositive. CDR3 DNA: TGTGCCAGCAGAAACACAGGGGGCCCCTATGGCTACACCTTC. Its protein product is CASRNTGGPYGYTF.